The entry that follows covers one T cell receptor (beta chain) sequence. CDR3 length: 16 amino acids. V trimming: 4 bases; J trimming: 8 bases; junction bases outside the gene matches: 10. Germline V lookup: CDR1 SGHDT, CDR2 YYEEEE. The data derive from a study of blood T cell repertoires in COVID-19. For the study at large: Italy, Spain and the United States were the sources of the convalescent and acute COVID-19 samples.

In the original workflow: It was from reference gene primer amplification that nucleated cell counts were estimated. Only in-frame clones appear in the TCRdb table, and some are missing; sequencing was by immunoSEQ multiplex PCR. V, J and clone size are taken as reported in that table, and D and trimming were inferred from the DNA itself. The sample has around 260,000 clones; around 88% are singletons. The rearrangement links TRBV5-6 to TRBJ1-6; 9 nucleotides line up with TRBD1. Sequencing input: peripheral blood. This TCR was recovered from a man aged 30-40 years with acute or convalescent COVID-19. The CDR3 DNA is TGTGCCAGCAGCAGAGCGGGACAGGGATTCCATTCACCCCTCCACTTT. Its protein is CASSRAGQGFHSPLHF.